The present T cell receptor beta chain was sequenced within a study of blood T cell repertoires in COVID-19 (dated by TCRdb to the early 2020s). Some background on the complete study: Samples covering the acute and convalescent phases of COVID-19 were provided by collaborators in the United States, Italy and Spain. Subjects who had been exposed to COVID-19, were actively infected with it, or had recovered from it provided the deeply sampled blood TCRbeta repertoires that made up the dataset. Nearly every sample came with metadata listing a de-identified subject ID, COVID-19 status, age in years and sex. A freely available public database, intended as a resource for researchers studying the immune response to SARS-CoV-2, is where the repertoires were released. Samples came from the ongoing ImmuneRACE study (first 160 participants) plus 1,254 subjects from 6 global collaborators. The prospective study material was composed of cDNA or gDNA derived from T cells, B-cell-depleted T cells, or PBMCs. Where available, HLA class I and class II types were obtained from metadata supplied by the sample provider rather than from assay-based typing.

In the germline V gene, CDR1 corresponds to SGDLS and CDR2 to YYNGEE. The CDR3 runs 17 amino acids, cysteine and phenylalanine included. The read is trimmed to its CDR3 DNA, 51 bases read in frame from base 1. From V the trimming removes 3 bases and from J it removes 0 bases, while the gene matches leave 8 bases of the junction unaccounted for. The paper's findings and limits, for the study overall: The amount of clinical and demographic metadata varied by source and participant and was provided uncurated.

TCRbeta CDR3 regions were amplified from genomic DNA using the immunoSEQ Assay, a bias-controlled multiplex PCR. As for how the authors treated the data: The number of nucleated cells in each sample was estimated from the amplification of reference gene primers within the assay. Sequence reads were collapsed and filtered to measure the absolute abundance of every unique TCRbeta CDR3 rearrangement. For each sample, productive Simpson clonality was calculated by taking the square root of Simpson's diversity index across productive rearrangements. Drawn from immuneACCESS, this table holds only the in-frame rearrangements with V and J called that TCRdb kept. Clones are partly lost; checked studies trace under half to an unresolved V gene and leave the rest unexplained. The V and J calls and the clone size are those of that table, but D and trimming were determined from the DNA. For this sample there are over 300,000 clones; 80% to 90% appear just once. 1% to 1.5% of the sample is taken by the ten largest.

Each collaborating institution followed its own protocols to collect whole blood in K2EDTA tubes. Collaborator samples were shipped for TCRbeta analysis as frozen whole blood, isolated PBMCs, or DNA extracted from either sample type. Turning to this clone: No cognate antigen has been identified for it. Base-call qualities are not available, and no considerably larger clone is one nucleotide away.

Recombination connected TRBV9 to TRBJ1-1; 10 middle bases align to TRBD1. The receptor was isolated from a woman in her forties or fifties with acute or convalescent COVID-19. The material sequenced was peripheral blood. The CDR3 region: CASSGRDRGLMNTEAFF. The DNA reads TGTGCCAGCAGCGGCCGGGACAGGGGCCTAATGAACACTGAAGCTTTCTTT.